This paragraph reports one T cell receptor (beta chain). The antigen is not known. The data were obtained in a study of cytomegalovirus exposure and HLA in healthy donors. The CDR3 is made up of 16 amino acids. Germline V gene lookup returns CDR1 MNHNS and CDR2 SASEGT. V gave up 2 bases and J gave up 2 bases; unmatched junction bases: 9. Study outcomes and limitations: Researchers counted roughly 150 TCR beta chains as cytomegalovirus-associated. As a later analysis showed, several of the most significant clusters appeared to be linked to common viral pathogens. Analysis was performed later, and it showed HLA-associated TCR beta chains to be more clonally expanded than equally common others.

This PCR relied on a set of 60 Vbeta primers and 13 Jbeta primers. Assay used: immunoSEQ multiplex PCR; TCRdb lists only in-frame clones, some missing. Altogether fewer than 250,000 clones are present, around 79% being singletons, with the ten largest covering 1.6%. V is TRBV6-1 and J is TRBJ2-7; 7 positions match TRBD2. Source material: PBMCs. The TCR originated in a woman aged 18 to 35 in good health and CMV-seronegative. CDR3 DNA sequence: TGTGCCAGCAGTGAATTGAGTAGCGGGTCCCCCTACGAGCAGTACTTC. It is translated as CASSELSSGSPYEQYF.